This T cell receptor (beta chain) was recovered during a study of T cell changes during pregnancy in multiple sclerosis. The protocol was immunoSEQ multiplex PCR, while the TCRdb copy is restricted to in-frame clones and leaves out a portion. The profile covers about 120,000 clones, with about 94% appearing a single time and 1.5% taken by the ten largest. The CDR3 is 17 amino acids. CDR1 and CDR2 (germline): KGHSH, LQKENI. V shed 3 bases and J shed 5 bases, with 22 bases lying between them. This sequence was found in a female donor with multiple sclerosis, enrolled in a pregnancy study. V usage is TRBV18 and J usage is TRBJ2-5, with D possibly TRBD2 on 7 matching bases. Sequences were derived from peripheral blood, sampled in the third trimester of pregnancy. CDR3 sequence (DNA): TGTGCCAGCTCACCGTCACAGGCGGGGGCGGTTGGTGAGACCCAGTACTTC. Its translation: CASSPSQAGAVGETQYF.